There are a few counts of the clone carrying this T cell receptor beta chain. Germline CDR1 SQVTM, CDR2 ANQGSEA. The CDR3 loop spans 16 amino acids. The V end lost 3 bases, the J end lost 0 bases, and 14 bases lay between the germline ends. This sample was taken from a study of T cells after yellow fever vaccination. TCRdb reprocessed the 5' RACE reads via MiXCR and lists one record per CDR3 protein. The sample has around 250,000 distinct CDR3 sequences; about 7.1% are singletons. The sample here was CD4+ T cells sorted from PBMCs, taken 15 days after the yellow fever booster vaccination. The rearrangement joins TRBV29-1 to TRBJ2-2; D unresolved. This TCR came from a young man who received the YFV17D yellow fever vaccine. This CDR3 reads CSVEWQFSANTGELFF. The CDR3 bases are TGCAGCGTTGAGTGGCAGTTCAGCGCGAACACCGGGGAGCTGTTTTTT.